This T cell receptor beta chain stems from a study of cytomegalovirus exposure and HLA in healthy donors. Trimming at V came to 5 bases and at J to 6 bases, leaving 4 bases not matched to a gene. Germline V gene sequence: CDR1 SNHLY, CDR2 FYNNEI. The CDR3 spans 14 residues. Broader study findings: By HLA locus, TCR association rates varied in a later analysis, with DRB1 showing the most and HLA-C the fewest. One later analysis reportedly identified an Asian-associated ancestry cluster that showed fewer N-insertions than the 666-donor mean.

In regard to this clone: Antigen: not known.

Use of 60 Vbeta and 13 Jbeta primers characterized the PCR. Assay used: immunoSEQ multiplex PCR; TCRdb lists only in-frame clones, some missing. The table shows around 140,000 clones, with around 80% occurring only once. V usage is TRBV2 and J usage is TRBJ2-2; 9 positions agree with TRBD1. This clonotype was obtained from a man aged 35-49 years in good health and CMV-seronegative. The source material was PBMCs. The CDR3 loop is CASSYRGQSGELFF. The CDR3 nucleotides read TGTGCCAGCAGTTACAGGGGGCAGTCCGGGGAGCTGTTTTTT.